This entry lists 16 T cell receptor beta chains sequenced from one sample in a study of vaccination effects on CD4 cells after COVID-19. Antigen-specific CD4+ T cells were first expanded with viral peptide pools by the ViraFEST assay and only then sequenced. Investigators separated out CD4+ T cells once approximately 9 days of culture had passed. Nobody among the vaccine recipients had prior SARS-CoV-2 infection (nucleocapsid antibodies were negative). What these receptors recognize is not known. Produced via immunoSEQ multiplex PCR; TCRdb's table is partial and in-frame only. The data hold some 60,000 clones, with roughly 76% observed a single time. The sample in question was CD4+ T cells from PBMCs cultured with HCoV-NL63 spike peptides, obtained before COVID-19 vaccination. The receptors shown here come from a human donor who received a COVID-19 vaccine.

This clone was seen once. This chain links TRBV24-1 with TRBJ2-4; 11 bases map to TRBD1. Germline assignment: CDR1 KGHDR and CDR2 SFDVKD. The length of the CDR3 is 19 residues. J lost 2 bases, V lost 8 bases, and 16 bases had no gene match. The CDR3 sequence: CATTFRVGQGASSKNIQYF. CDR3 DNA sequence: TGTGCCACCACTTTCCGAGTTGGACAGGGGGCCTCCTCCAAAAACATTCAGTACTTC.

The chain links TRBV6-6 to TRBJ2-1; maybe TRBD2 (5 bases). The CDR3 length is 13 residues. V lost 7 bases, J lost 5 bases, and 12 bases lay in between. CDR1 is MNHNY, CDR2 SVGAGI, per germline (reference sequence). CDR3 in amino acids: CASTPDSHNEQFF. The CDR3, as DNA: TGTGCCAGCACCCCGGACTCGCACAATGAGCAGTTCTTC.

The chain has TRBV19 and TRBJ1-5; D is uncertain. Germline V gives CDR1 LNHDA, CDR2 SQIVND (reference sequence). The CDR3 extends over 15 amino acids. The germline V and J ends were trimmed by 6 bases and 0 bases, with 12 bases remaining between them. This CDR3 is CASSPEPFSNQPQHF. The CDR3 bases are TGTGCCAGTAGCCCAGAACCCTTTAGCAATCAGCCCCAGCATTTT. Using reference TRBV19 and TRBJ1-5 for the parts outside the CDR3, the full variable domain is DGGITQSPKYLFRKEGQNVTLSCEQNLNHDAMYWYRQDPGQGLRLIYYSQIVNDFQKGDIAEGYSVSREKKESFPLTVTSAQKNPTAFYLCASSPEPFSNQPQHFGDGTRLSIL.

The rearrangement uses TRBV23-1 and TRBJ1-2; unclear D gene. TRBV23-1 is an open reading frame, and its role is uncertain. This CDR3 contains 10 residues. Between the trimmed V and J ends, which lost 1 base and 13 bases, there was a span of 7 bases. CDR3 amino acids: CASSQCLGTF. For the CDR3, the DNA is TGCGCCAGCAGTCAATGTCTGGGCACCTTC.

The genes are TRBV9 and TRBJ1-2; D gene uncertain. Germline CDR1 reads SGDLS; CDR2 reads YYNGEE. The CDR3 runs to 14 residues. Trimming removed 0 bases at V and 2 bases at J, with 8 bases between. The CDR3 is CASSVDLGNYGYTF. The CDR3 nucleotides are TGTGCCAGCAGCGTAGATCTGGGGAACTATGGCTACACCTTC. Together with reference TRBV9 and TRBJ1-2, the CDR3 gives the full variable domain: DSGVTQTPKHLITATGQRVTLRCSPRSGDLSVYWYQQSLDQGLQFLIQYYNGEERAKGNILERFSAQQFPDLHSELNLSSLELGDSALYFCASSVDLGNYGYTFGSGTRLTVV.

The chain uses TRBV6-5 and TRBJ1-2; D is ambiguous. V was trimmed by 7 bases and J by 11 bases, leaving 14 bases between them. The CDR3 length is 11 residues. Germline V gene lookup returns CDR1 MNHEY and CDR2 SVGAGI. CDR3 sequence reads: CASKTGFAYTF. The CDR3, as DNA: TGTGCCAGCAAAACCGGGTTTGCTTACACCTTC.

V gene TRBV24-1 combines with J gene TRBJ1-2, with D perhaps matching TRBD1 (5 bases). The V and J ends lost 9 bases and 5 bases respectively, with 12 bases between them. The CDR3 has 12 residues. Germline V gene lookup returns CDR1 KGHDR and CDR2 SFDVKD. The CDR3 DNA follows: TGTGCCACCGGGGACGGATTATATGGCTACACCTTC. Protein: CATGDGLYGYTF.

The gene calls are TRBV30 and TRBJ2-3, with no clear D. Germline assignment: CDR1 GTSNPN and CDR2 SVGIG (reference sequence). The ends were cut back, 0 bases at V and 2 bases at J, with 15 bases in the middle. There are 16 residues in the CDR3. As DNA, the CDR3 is TGTGCCTGGAGTGTATTTGTAGGAAGACTCACAGATACGCAGTATTTT. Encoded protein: CAWSVFVGRLTDTQYF.

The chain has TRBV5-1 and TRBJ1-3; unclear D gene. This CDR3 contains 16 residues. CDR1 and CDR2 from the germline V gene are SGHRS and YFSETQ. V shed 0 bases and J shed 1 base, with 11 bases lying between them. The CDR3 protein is CASSLGPGGSGNTIYF. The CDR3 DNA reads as TGCGCCAGCAGCTTGGGTCCGGGAGGATCTGGAAACACCATATATTTT.

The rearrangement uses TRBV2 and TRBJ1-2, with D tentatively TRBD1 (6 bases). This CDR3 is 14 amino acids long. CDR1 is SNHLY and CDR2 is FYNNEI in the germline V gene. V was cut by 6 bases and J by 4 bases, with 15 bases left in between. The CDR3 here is CASSAIQGPYGYTF. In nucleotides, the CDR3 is TGTGCCAGCAGCGCCATACAGGGCCCCTATGGCTACACCTTC. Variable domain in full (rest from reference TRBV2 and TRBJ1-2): EPEVTQTPSHQVTQMGQEVILRCVPISNHLYFYWYRQILGQKVEFLVSFYNNEISEKSEIFDDQFSVERPDGSNFTLKIRSTKLEDSAMYFCASSAIQGPYGYTFGSGTRLTVV.

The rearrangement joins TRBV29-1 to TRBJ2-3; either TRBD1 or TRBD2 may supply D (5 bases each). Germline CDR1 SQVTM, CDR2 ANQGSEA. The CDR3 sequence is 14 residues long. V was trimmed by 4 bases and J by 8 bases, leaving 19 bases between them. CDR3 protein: CSVGFEAAGATQYF. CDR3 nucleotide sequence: TGCAGCGTTGGTTTCGAGGCCGCCGGGGCTACGCAGTATTTT.

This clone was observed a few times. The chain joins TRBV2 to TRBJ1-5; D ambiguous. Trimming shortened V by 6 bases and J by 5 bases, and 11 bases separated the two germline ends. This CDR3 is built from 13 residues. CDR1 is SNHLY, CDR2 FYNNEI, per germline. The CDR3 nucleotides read TGTGCCAGCAGGTTGACCGGTTATCAGCCCCAGCATTTT. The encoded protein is CASRLTGYQPQHF.

CDR3 amino acids: CASSSEVRYGYTF. The CDR3 DNA sequence: TGTGCCAGCAGTTCGGAAGTCCGCTATGGCTACACCTTC. V usage is TRBV28 and J usage is TRBJ1-2; D ambiguous. CDR3 length equals 13 residues. The V gene lost 4 bases and the J gene lost 4 bases, with 10 bases spanning the gap. Germline loops: CDR1 MDHEN, CDR2 SYDVKM.

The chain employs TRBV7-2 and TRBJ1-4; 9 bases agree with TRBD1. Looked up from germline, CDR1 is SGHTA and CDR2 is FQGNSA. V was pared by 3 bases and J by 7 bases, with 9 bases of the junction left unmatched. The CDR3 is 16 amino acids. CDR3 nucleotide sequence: TGTGCCAGCAGCTTCGCCGGGACAGGGACTGGTGAAAAACTGTTTTTT. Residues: CASSFAGTGTGEKLFF. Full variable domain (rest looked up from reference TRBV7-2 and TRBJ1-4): GAGVSQSPSNKVTEKGKDVELRCDPISGHTALYWYRQSLGQGLEFLIYFQGNSAPDKSGLPSDRFSAERTGGSVSTLTIQRTQQEDSAVYLCASSFAGTGTGEKLFFGSGTQLSVL.

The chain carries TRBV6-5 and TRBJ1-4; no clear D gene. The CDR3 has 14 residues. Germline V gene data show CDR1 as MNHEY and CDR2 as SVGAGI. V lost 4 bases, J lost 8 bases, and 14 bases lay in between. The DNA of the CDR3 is TGTGCCAGCAGTTTCACACCACGGCGAGAAAAACTGTTTTTT. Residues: CASSFTPRREKLFF.

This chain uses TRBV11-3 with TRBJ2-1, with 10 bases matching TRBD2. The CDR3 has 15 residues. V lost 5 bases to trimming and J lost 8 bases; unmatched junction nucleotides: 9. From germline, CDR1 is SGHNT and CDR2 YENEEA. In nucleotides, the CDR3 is TGTGCCAGCAGCCCTAAGCGGGGGGGTGAGTATGAGCAGTTCTTC. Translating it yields CASSPKRGGEYEQFF.